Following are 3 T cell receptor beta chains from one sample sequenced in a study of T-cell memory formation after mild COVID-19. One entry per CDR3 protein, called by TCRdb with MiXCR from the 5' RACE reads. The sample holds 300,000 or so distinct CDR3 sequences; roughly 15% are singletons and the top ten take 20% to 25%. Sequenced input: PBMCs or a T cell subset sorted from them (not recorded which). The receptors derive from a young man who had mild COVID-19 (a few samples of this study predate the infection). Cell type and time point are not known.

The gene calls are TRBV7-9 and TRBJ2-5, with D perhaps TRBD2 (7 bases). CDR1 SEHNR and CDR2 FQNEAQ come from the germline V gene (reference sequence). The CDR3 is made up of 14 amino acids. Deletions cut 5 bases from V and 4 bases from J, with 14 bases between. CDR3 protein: CASSPAGAPETQYF. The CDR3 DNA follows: TGTGCCAGCAGCCCGGCGGGGGCCCCAGAGACCCAGTACTTC. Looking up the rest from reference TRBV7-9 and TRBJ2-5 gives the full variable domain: DTGVSQNPRHKITKRGQNVTFRCDPISEHNRLYWYRQTLGQGPEFLTYFQNEAQLEKSRLLSDRFSAERPKGSFSTLEIQRTEQGDSAMYLCASSPAGAPETQYFGPGTRLLVL.

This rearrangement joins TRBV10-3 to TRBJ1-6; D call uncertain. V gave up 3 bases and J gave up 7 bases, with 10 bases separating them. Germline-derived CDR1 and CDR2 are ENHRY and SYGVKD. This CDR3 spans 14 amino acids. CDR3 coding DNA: TGTGCCATCAGTGAACACGGCCAGAATTCACCCCTCCACTTT. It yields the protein CAISEHGQNSPLHF.

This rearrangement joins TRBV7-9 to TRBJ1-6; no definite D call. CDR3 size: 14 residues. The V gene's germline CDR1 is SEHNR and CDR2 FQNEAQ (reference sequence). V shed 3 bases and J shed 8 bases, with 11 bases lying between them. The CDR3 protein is CASSLTTSDSPLHF. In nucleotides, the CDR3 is TGTGCCAGCAGCTTGACCACCAGCGATTCACCCCTCCACTTT. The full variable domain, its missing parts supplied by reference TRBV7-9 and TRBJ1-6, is DTGVSQNPRHKITKRGQNVTFRCDPISEHNRLYWYRQTLGQGPEFLTYFQNEAQLEKSRLLSDRFSAERPKGSFSTLEIQRTEQGDSAMYLCASSLTTSDSPLHFGNGTRLTVT.